What follows describes a single TCR beta chain. No antigen is known for it. This entry is derived from a study of beta chain features in type 1 diabetes. Sorting with CD45RO/CCR7/CD25/CD127/CD95/CD27 yielded naive, central memory, regulatory and stem-like memory CD4+ cells. In all sorted populations, purity surpassed 98%. The study reverse transcribed the entire isolated RNA, so it sequenced expressed TCRB transcripts. Method: immunoSEQ multiplex PCR; TCRdb's copy keeps in-frame clones and lacks some. The sample has some 360,000 clones, 9.5% to 10% seen once. Study observations and caveats: Insertions were fewer and deletions more numerous at VDJ junctions in type 1 diabetes patients. Reads derived from cDNA could over-represent cells showing high TCR expression. Moderate yet significant TCRB CDR3 shortening was seen in Type 1 diabetes patients in all four CD4+ subsets.

Sequences were obtained from central memory CD4+ T cells from blood. The sequence came from a young man with type 1 diabetes.

This chain's CDR3 is CASSSGWTYEQYF. CDR3 DNA: TGCGCCAGCAGCTCTGGATGGACCTACGAGCAGTACTTC. J is TRBJ2-7 and V is TRBV5-1; D ambiguous. The V end was cut by 3 bases, the J end by 2 bases, with 9 bases between. Per germline, CDR1 SGHRS and CDR2 YFSETQ. The CDR3 sequence is 13 residues long. The entire variable domain, with the rest obtained from reference TRBV5-1 and TRBJ2-7, is as follows: KAGVTQTPRYLIKTRGQQVTLSCSPISGHRSVSWYQQTPGQGLQFLFEYFSETQRNKGNFPGRFSGRQFSNSRSEMNVSTLELGDSALYLCASSSGWTYEQYFGPGTRLTVT.